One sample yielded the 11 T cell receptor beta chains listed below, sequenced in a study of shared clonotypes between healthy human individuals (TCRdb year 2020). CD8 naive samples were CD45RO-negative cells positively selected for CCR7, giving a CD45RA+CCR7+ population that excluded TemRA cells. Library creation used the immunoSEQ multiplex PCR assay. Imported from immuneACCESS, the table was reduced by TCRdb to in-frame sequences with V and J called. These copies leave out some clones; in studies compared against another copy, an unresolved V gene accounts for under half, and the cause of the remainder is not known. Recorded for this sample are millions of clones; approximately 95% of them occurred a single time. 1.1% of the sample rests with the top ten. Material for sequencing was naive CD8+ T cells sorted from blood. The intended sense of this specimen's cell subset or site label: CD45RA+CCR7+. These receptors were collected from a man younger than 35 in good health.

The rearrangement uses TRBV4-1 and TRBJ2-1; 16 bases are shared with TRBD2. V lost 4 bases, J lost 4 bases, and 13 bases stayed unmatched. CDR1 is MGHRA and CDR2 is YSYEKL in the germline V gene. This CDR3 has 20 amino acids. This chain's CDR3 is CASSRTPGLAGGGLYNEQFF. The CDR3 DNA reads TGCGCCAGCAGCCGAACACCGGGACTAGCGGGAGGGGGGCTTTACAATGAGCAGTTCTTC.

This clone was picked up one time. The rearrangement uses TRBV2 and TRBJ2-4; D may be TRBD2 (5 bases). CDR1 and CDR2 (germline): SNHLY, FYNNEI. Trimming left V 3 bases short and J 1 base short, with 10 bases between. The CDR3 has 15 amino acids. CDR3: CASSEERAAKNIQYF. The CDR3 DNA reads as TGTGCCAGCAGTGAGGAGAGGGCGGCCAAAAACATTCAGTACTTC.

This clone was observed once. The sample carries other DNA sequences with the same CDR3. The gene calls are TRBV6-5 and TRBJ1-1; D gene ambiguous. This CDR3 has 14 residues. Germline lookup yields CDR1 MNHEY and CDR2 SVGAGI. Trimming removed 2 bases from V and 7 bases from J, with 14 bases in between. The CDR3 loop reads CASSYSRSGYEAFF. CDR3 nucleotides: TGTGCCAGCAGTTACAGTCGTTCCGGTTATGAAGCTTTCTTT.

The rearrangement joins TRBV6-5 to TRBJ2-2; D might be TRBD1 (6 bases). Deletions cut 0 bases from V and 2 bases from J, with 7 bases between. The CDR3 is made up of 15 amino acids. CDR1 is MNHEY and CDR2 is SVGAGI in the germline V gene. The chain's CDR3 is CASSYSDSNTGELFF. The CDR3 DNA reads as TGTGCCAGCAGTTACTCGGACAGCAACACCGGGGAGCTGTTTTTT.

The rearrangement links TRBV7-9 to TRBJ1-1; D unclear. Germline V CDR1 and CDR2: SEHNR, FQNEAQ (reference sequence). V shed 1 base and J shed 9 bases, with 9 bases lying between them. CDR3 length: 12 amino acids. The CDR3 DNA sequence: TGTGCCAGCAGCTTAGGATCAATGCAAGCTTTCTTT. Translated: CASSLGSMQAFF.

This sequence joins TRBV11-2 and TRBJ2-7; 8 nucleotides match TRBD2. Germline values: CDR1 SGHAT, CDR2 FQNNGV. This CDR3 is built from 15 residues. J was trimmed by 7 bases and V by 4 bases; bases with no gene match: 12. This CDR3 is CASSSIGLAIWEQYF. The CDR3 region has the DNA TGTGCCAGCAGCTCCATCGGACTAGCCATCTGGGAGCAGTACTTC.

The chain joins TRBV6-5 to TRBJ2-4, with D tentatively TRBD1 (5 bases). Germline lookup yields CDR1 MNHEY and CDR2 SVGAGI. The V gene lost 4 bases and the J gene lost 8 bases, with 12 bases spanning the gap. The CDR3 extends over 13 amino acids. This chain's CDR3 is CASSSGFRDIQYF. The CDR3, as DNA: TGTGCCAGCAGTTCAGGGTTCCGAGACATTCAGTACTTC.

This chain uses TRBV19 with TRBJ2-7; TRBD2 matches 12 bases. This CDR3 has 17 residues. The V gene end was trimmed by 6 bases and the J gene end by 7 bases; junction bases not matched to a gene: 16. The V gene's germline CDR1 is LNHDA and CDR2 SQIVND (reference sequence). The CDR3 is CASSTGEPSGRAVEQYF. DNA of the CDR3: TGTGCCAGTAGCACAGGGGAGCCTAGCGGGAGGGCCGTGGAGCAGTACTTC.

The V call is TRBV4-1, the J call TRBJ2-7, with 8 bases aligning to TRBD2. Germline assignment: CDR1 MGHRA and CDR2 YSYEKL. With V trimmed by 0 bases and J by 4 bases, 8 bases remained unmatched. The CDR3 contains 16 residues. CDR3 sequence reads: CASSQDRPAGAYEQYF. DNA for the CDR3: TGCGCCAGCAGCCAAGATCGCCCAGCGGGAGCTTACGAGCAGTACTTC.

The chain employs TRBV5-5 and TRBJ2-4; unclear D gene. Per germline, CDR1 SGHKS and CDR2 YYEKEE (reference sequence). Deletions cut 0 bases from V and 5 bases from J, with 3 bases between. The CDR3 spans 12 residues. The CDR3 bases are TGTGCCAGCAGCTTGGACGAAAACATTCAGTACTTC. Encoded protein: CASSLDENIQYF.

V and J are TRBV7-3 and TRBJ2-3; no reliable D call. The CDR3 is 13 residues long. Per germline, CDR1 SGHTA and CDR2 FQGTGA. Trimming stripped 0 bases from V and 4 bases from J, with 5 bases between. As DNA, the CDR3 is TGTGCCAGCAGCTTAACGCAGTCAGATACGCAGTATTTT. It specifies CASSLTQSDTQYF.